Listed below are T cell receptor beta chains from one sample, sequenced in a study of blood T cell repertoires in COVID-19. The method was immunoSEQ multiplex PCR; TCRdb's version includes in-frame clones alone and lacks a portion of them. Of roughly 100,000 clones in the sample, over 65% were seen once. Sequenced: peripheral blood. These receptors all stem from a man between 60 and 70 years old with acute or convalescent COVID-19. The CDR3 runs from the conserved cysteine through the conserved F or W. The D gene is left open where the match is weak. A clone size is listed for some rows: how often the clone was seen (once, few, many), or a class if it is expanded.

CDR3: CASSVRTGEALSGNTIYF
DNA: TGTGCCAGCAGCGTCCGGACAGGGGAGGCTCTCTCGGGTAACACCATATATTTT
J: TRBJ1-3
V: TRBV9
size: -
D: TRBD1

CDR3: CASSRRTSGRGGFF
DNA: TGTGCCAGCTCCCGACGGACTAGCGGGAGAGGGGGGTTCTTC
J: TRBJ2-1
V: TRBV27
size: once
D: TRBD2

CDR3: CASSPGHQPQHF
DNA: TGTGCCAGCAGCCCTGGCCATCAGCCCCAGCATTTT
J: TRBJ1-5
V: TRBV6-6
size: -
D: -

CDR3: CASRFGEGAGTGELFF
DNA: TGTGCCAGCAGGTTTGGTGAGGGAGCCGGCACCGGGGAGCTGTTTTTT
J: TRBJ2-2
V: TRBV27
size: -
D: -

CDR3: CASSLPGQGGYGYTF
DNA: TGTGCCAGCAGTTTACCGGGACAGGGGGGCTATGGCTACACCTTC
J: TRBJ1-2
V: TRBV28
size: -
D: TRBD1

CDR3: CASSFNERGTEAFF
DNA: TGCGCCAGCAGCTTCAATGAGAGAGGGACTGAAGCTTTCTTT
J: TRBJ1-1
V: TRBV5-1
size: -
D: -

CDR3: CASSLWGRGQNYEQYF
DNA: TGTGCCAGCAGCTTGTGGGGTAGGGGACAGAACTACGAGCAGTACTTC
J: TRBJ2-7
V: TRBV5-8
size: -
D: TRBD1

CDR3: CASSEGLAALSRAFF
DNA: TGTGCCAGCAGTGAAGGGCTGGCGGCCCTGTCCCGAGCTTTCTTT
J: TRBJ1-1
V: TRBV2
size: -
D: -

CDR3: CSTGQDMNTEAFF
DNA: TGCAGCACAGGACAGGACATGAACACTGAAGCTTTCTTT
J: TRBJ1-1
V: TRBV29-1
size: -
D: TRBD1

CDR3: CASSEGAHQPQHF
DNA: TGTGCCAGCAGTGAAGGGGCCCATCAGCCCCAGCATTTT
J: TRBJ1-5
V: TRBV2
size: -
D: -

CDR3: CASRNSGESSYNEQFF
DNA: TGTGCCAGCAGAAATAGCGGGGAGAGCTCCTACAATGAGCAGTTCTTC
J: TRBJ2-1
V: TRBV6-8
size: few
D: TRBD2

CDR3: CASSQDPGGAHYGYTF
DNA: TGTGCCAGCAGCCAAGACCCCGGCGGGGCTCACTATGGCTACACCTTC
J: TRBJ1-2
V: TRBV4-2
size: -
D: -

CDR3: CASSYSAGRPLHF
DNA: TGTGCCAGCAGTTACTCCGCAGGGAGGCCCCTCCACTTT
J: TRBJ1-6
V: TRBV6-2/TRBV6-3
size: -
D: -

CDR3: CASSVTGGLSGANVLTF
DNA: TGCGCCAGCAGCGTTACAGGGGGACTTAGTGGGGCCAACGTCCTGACTTTC
J: TRBJ2-6
V: TRBV5-1
size: -
D: TRBD1

CDR3: CASSEEAGRSPTNEKLFF
DNA: TGTGCCAGCAGTGAAGAAGCGGGGAGGTCCCCAACTAATGAAAAACTGTTTTTT
J: TRBJ1-4
V: TRBV2
size: once
D: -

CDR3: CASSQGATDYGYTF
DNA: TGTGCCAGCAGCCAGGGCGCCACTGACTATGGCTACACCTTC
J: TRBJ1-2
V: TRBV3-1/TRBV3-2
size: -
D: -

CDR3: CASSLRGQHYEQYF
DNA: TGTGCCAGCAGCTTGCGTGGGCAGCACTACGAGCAGTACTTC
J: TRBJ2-7
V: TRBV5-4
size: once
D: -

CDR3: CASSSSFTDTQYF
DNA: TGTGCCAGCAGCTCGTCTTTCACAGATACGCAGTATTTT
J: TRBJ2-3
V: TRBV7-9
size: -
D: -

CDR3: CASSYPGRGVSSPLHF
DNA: TGTGCCAGCAGTTACCCTGGCAGGGGAGTGAGTTCACCCCTCCACTTT
J: TRBJ1-6
V: TRBV6-6
size: -
D: -

CDR3: CASSRELTGARNTGELFF
DNA: TGCGCCAGCAGCCGAGAGCTGACAGGGGCGAGAAACACCGGGGAGCTGTTTTTT
J: TRBJ2-2
V: TRBV4-3
size: -
D: TRBD1

CDR3: CASSLATLNEQFF
DNA: TGCGCCAGCAGCTTGGCTACCCTAAATGAGCAGTTCTTC
J: TRBJ2-1
V: TRBV5-1
size: -
D: -

CDR3: CASYRGRDEKLFF
DNA: TGTGCCAGCTACAGGGGCAGAGATGAAAAACTGTTTTTT
J: TRBJ1-4
V: TRBV18
size: -
D: TRBD1

CDR3: CASTTGLAGAEQYF
DNA: TGTGCCAGCACCACGGGACTAGCGGGGGCCGAGCAGTACTTC
J: TRBJ2-7
V: TRBV6-6
size: -
D: TRBD2

CDR3: CASSYGTYGDTQYF
DNA: TGCGCCAGCAGCTACGGGACTTACGGGGATACGCAGTATTTT
J: TRBJ2-3
V: TRBV5-1
size: -
D: -

CDR3: CASSAGVAKNIQYF
DNA: TGTGCCAGCTCGGCAGGGGTAGCCAAAAACATTCAGTACTTC
J: TRBJ2-4
V: TRBV28
size: -
D: -

CDR3: CASSEAGGFDEKLFF
DNA: TGTGCCAGCAGTGAGGCAGGGGGCTTTGACGAAAAACTGTTTTTT
J: TRBJ1-4
V: TRBV6-1
size: -
D: TRBD1

CDR3: CASSRTGSNQPQHF
DNA: TGTGCCAGCAGTCGGACAGGGAGCAATCAGCCCCAGCATTTT
J: TRBJ1-5
V: TRBV6-5
size: -
D: TRBD1